Presented here are 32 T cell receptor beta chains from one specimen sequenced in a study of shared clonotypes between healthy human individuals. Sequencing used immunoSEQ multiplex PCR; TCRdb keeps in-frame clones, though not all of them. The sample yields over 850,000 clones, around 78% seen once. Sequencing was carried out using memory CD4+ T cells from PBMCs. Subset in this sample: CD45RA-negative fraction. All receptors derive from a man younger than 35 in good health. Some clones in this sample may be carry-over from other donors' samples.

V and J are TRBV5-1 and TRBJ1-1; D may be TRBD1 (5 bases). CDR3 size: 15 residues. With 4 bases removed from V and 3 bases from J, the gap between germline ends came to 16 bases. The germline gives CDR1 SGHRS, CDR2 YFSETQ. In DNA form, the CDR3 reads TGCGCCAGCAGCCTTCTTGGATTGGGGGACACTGAAGCTTTCTTT. It codes for CASSLLGLGDTEAFF.

The V call is TRBV6-5, the J call TRBJ1-6, with no clear D. The germline V gene encodes CDR1 MNHEY and CDR2 SVGAGI. The germline V and J ends were trimmed by 7 bases and 7 bases, with 8 bases remaining between them. The CDR3 totals 12 residues. The CDR3 region is CASTDPNSPLHF. The CDR3, as DNA: TGTGCCAGCACCGATCCGAATTCACCCCTCCACTTT.

This clone has only a few counts. The chain couples TRBV9 to TRBJ1-2; a weak D match, TRBD1 (6 bases). From germline, CDR1 is SGDLS and CDR2 YYNGEE. The CDR3 has 12 amino acids. Trimming cost V 3 bases and J 8 bases, with 11 bases left between them. The CDR3 loop reads CASSDSGEGYTF. The CDR3 nucleotides are TGTGCCAGCAGCGACTCAGGGGAGGGCTACACCTTC.

This clone was counted once. The CDR3 reads CASRPGGSYNEQFF. The DNA of the CDR3 is TGTGCCAGTCGCCCGGGAGGCTCATACAATGAGCAGTTCTTC. The gene calls are TRBV19 and TRBJ2-1; 7 nucleotides align to TRBD2. The trim removed 8 bases at V and 4 bases at J, leaving 8 bases unmatched. This CDR3 region has 14 residues. Germline loops: CDR1 LNHDA, CDR2 SQIVND (reference sequence). Full variable domain (rest looked up from reference TRBV19 and TRBJ2-1): DGGITQSPKYLFRKEGQNVTLSCEQNLNHDAMYWYRQDPGQGLRLIYYSQIVNDFQKGDIAEGYSVSREKKESFPLTVTSAQKNPTAFYLCASRPGGSYNEQFFGPGTRLTVL.

There are a few counts of this clone. V gene TRBV7-9 combines with J gene TRBJ2-5; 7 bases fit TRBD2. Germline V lookup: CDR1 SEHNR, CDR2 FQNEAQ (reference sequence). CDR3 size: 15 residues. After removal of 3 bases from V and 3 bases from J, the junction contained 7 bases not matched to a gene. Here the CDR3 DNA reads TGTGCCAGCAGCTTCCCCAATCGGGGGGAAGAGACCCAGTACTTC. It yields the protein CASSFPNRGEETQYF.

Of note for this clone: Other DNA sequences of this sample code for an identical CDR3. The rearrangement joins TRBV5-1 to TRBJ2-5, with TRBD2 identical over 10 bases. The CDR3 is made up of 15 amino acids. V dropped 1 base and J dropped 2; count of bases not matched to a gene: 2. Germline CDR1 SGHRS, CDR2 YFSETQ. The CDR3, as DNA: TGCGCCAGCAGCTTGTCACTAGCGGGACAAGAGACCCAGTACTTC. Amino acid sequence: CASSLSLAGQETQYF.

The rearrangement joins TRBV6-5 to TRBJ2-5, with D maybe TRBD2 (5 bases). The CDR3 consists of 14 residues. Germline values: CDR1 MNHEY, CDR2 SVGAGI. Trimming cost V 6 bases and J 5 bases, with 16 bases left between them. CDR3 loop: CASRPETKVETQYF. The CDR3 DNA is TGTGCCAGCAGGCCGGAGACTAAGGTTGAGACCCAGTACTTC.

A single count supports this clone. V and J are TRBV6-5 and TRBJ2-7; TRBD2 matches 7 bases. From germline, CDR1 is MNHEY and CDR2 SVGAGI. The CDR3 runs to 14 residues. The V segment lost 2 bases and the J segment 3 bases; nucleotides outside the gene matches: 4. The CDR3 reads CASSYISGFYEQYF. The CDR3 DNA reads TGTGCCAGCAGTTACATTAGCGGGTTCTACGAGCAGTACTTC.

This chain uses TRBV7-9 with TRBJ2-2; no definite D call. The V gene lost 11 bases and the J gene lost 0 bases, with 10 bases spanning the gap. CDR3 length: 13 amino acids. Germline loops: CDR1 SEHNR, CDR2 FQNEAQ (reference sequence). The DNA for the CDR3 is TGTGCCCCTAGGGCGGCGAACACCGGGGAGCTGTTTTTT. Amino acid sequence: CAPRAANTGELFF.

This clone turned up a few times. This chain uses TRBV2 with TRBJ1-4; D remains ambiguous. Germline V gene data show CDR1 as SNHLY and CDR2 as FYNNEI. CDR3 length equals 15 residues. The ends were cut back, 2 bases at V and 5 bases at J, with 12 bases in the middle. CDR3 nucleotide sequence: TGTGCCAGCAGTGAAACTCAAGTTCCGAATGAAAAACTGTTTTTT. Its translation is CASSETQVPNEKLFF.

The chain links TRBV5-5 to TRBJ2-6; 7 bases map to TRBD1. V lost 3 bases, J lost 2 bases, and 5 bases stayed unmatched. Germline V lookup: CDR1 SGHKS, CDR2 YYEKEE (reference sequence). This CDR3 contains 16 residues. The CDR3 sequence: CASSSPQGAGANVLTF. As DNA, the CDR3 is TGTGCCAGCAGCTCCCCTCAGGGGGCTGGGGCCAACGTCCTGACTTTC.

The rearrangement joins TRBV7-2 to TRBJ2-6, with 7 bases lining up with TRBD1. The CDR3 runs 16 residues. Germline V gene lookup returns CDR1 SGHTA and CDR2 FQGNSA. V shed 2 bases, J shed 2 bases, and the junction held 3 bases outside the gene matches. The CDR3 region is CASSLPQGAGANVLTF. CDR3 coding DNA: TGTGCCAGCAGCTTACCCCAGGGGGCTGGGGCCAACGTCCTGACTTTC.

In its sample, this clone was seen once. The rearrangement links TRBV9 to TRBJ2-7; the D gene could be TRBD1 or TRBD2 (6 bases each). CDR1 is SGDLS, CDR2 YYNGEE, per germline. This CDR3 region has 16 residues. Trimming shortened V by 3 bases and J by 5 bases, and 21 bases separated the two germline ends. Here the CDR3 reads CASSAQLMGGADEQYF. In DNA, the CDR3 is TGTGCCAGCAGCGCCCAGTTAATGGGGGGCGCGGACGAGCAGTACTTC.

The V and J genes are TRBV28 and TRBJ1-2; D uncertain. The germline V gene has CDR1 MDHEN and CDR2 SYDVKM. The V end lost 5 bases, the J end lost 4 bases, and 14 bases lay between the germline ends. The CDR3 loop spans 14 amino acids. The CDR3 here is CASSSSGLIYGYTF. The CDR3 bases are TGTGCCAGCAGTAGTTCGGGATTGATCTATGGCTACACCTTC.

This clone was counted only a few times. The V and J genes are TRBV19 and TRBJ1-4; possibly TRBD1 for D (6 bases). Looked up from germline, CDR1 is LNHDA and CDR2 is SQIVND (reference sequence). The germline V and J ends were trimmed by 3 bases and 8 bases, with 10 bases remaining between them. CDR3 length: 13 residues. The DNA for the CDR3 is TGTGCCAGTAGTATGGGACACGAGGAAAAACTGTTTTTT. As protein: CASSMGHEEKLFF.

The CDR3 DNA reads TGTGCCAGCAGAACTAGCGGGAGTAACACCGGGGAGCTGTTTTTT. Its protein is CASRTSGSNTGELFF. This chain uses TRBV7-2 with TRBJ2-2; 11 bases are a match to TRBD2. Per germline, CDR1 SGHTA and CDR2 FQGNSA. After removal of 6 bases from V and 2 bases from J, the junction contained 2 bases not matched to a gene. The CDR3 runs to 15 residues.

In this sample, this clone turned up a few times. The V gene is TRBV5-1, the J gene TRBJ2-7, with D perhaps matching TRBD2 (7 bases). The CDR3 runs 13 residues. Germline CDR1 SGHRS, CDR2 YFSETQ. V shed 1 base and J shed 5 bases, with 10 bases lying between them. CDR3 region: CASSLRGADEQYF. The CDR3 DNA is TGCGCCAGCAGCTTGCGGGGGGCGGACGAGCAGTACTTC.

The rearrangement links TRBV7-7 to TRBJ2-1; 11 bases match TRBD2. The CDR3 has 16 residues. The trim removed 5 bases at V and 6 bases at J, leaving 9 bases unmatched. The germline V gene has CDR1 SSHAT and CDR2 FNYEAQ (reference sequence). This CDR3 reads CASSPSTSGSPNEQFF. The CDR3 bases are TGTGCCAGCAGCCCGTCTACTAGCGGGAGCCCCAATGAGCAGTTCTTC.

The chain joins TRBV19 to TRBJ2-7, with D perhaps TRBD2 (6 bases). CDR3 length equals 14 residues. V was shortened by 0 bases and J by 3 bases, with 9 bases between the two germline ends. Per germline, CDR1 LNHDA and CDR2 SQIVND (reference sequence). The CDR3 is CASSIESSGYEQYF. DNA of the CDR3: TGTGCCAGTAGTATAGAGAGTAGCGGCTACGAGCAGTACTTC.

V and J are TRBV29-1 and TRBJ1-1; D not certain. Trimming removed 7 bases from V and 1 base from J, with 10 bases in between. The CDR3 spans 12 residues. Per the germline V gene, CDR1 is SQVTM and CDR2 is ANQGSEA. CDR3 DNA sequence: TGCAGCGGGCGACATTCGAACACTGAAGCTTTCTTT. This codes for CSGRHSNTEAFF. The variable domain in full, with the rest retrieved from reference TRBV29-1 and TRBJ1-1, is SAVISQKPSRDICQRGTSLTIQCQVDSQVTMMFWYRQQPGQSLTLIATANQGSEATYESGFVIDKFPISRPNLTFSTLTVSNMSPEDSSIYLCSGRHSNTEAFFGQGTRLTVV.

Comments on this clone: One junction end disagrees with the germline gene, perhaps due to a read error. This chain joins TRBV5-8 and TRBJ2-3, with D possibly called TRBD1 or TRBD2 (5 bases each). The germline V gene has CDR1 SGHTS and CDR2 YDEGEE. This CDR3 has 12 amino acids. The CDR3 reads CASPSRGLRIFF. CDR3 in DNA: TGTGCCAGTCCCTCGAGGGGCCTCCGGATCTTTTTT.

The chain uses TRBV5-8 and TRBJ1-4; tentative D call: TRBD1 (6 bases). The germline CDR1 and CDR2 sequences are SGHTS and YDEGEE. Trimming took off 1 base at V and 2 bases at J, with 12 bases between the two ends. The CDR3 spans 16 residues. The CDR3, as DNA: TGTGCCAGCAGCTTGTGGCAGGGGAAGACTAATGAAAAACTGTTTTTT. It translates to CASSLWQGKTNEKLFF.

This clone was seen only once. Different DNA sequences within this sample yield the same CDR3. The chain has TRBV5-1 and TRBJ2-1, with TRBD1 matching 8 bases. Germline values: CDR1 SGHRS, CDR2 YFSETQ. CDR3 size: 15 residues. Trimming cost V 6 bases and J 4 bases; bases outside gene matches: 9. The chain's CDR3 is CASNSGTGIYNEQFF. Here the CDR3 DNA reads TGCGCCAGCAACTCTGGGACAGGAATATACAATGAGCAGTTCTTC.

The CDR3 loop reads CASSPGLAGGVDTQYF. CDR3 sequence (DNA): TGTGCCAGCAGCCCCGGACTAGCGGGAGGGGTAGATACGCAGTATTTT. This chain links TRBV5-6 with TRBJ2-3; 15 bases map to TRBD2. Germline V gene data show CDR1 as SGHDT and CDR2 as YYEEEE. V gave up 4 bases and J gave up 5 bases; unmatched junction bases: 5. This CDR3 comprises 16 residues.

This sequence joins TRBV7-6 and TRBJ2-2; 10 bases agree with TRBD1. The CDR3 runs to 15 residues. CDR1 and CDR2 from the germline V gene are SGHVS and FNYEAQ. Unmatched junction bases numbered 5, after V lost 4 bases and J lost 6 bases. The CDR3 DNA follows: TGTGCCAGCAGCTACGCCGGGACAGGGGCCGGGGAGCTGTTTTTT. Protein: CASSYAGTGAGELFF.

Here the CDR3 DNA reads TGTGCCAGCAGCTTTAGGCCAGGAGGGGCCAAAAACATTCAGTACTTC. This codes for CASSFRPGGAKNIQYF. The genes are TRBV7-9 and TRBJ2-4, with D tentatively TRBD2 (6 bases). This CDR3 is 16 amino acids long. CDR1 SEHNR and CDR2 FQNEAQ come from the germline V gene (reference sequence). V dropped 3 bases and J dropped 1 base, with 13 bases sitting between them.

The rearrangement joins TRBV5-6 to TRBJ2-1; maybe TRBD2 (5 bases). Trimming cost V 2 bases and J 7 bases, with 7 bases left between them. Germline loops: CDR1 SGHDT, CDR2 YYEEEE. The CDR3 contains 12 residues. In nucleotides, the CDR3 is TGTGCCAGCAGCTTTCCGGGAAATGAGCAGTTCTTC. Translation gives CASSFPGNEQFF.

The chain employs TRBV5-8 and TRBJ1-5; D is undetermined. The CDR3 is made up of 14 amino acids. Deletions cut 4 bases from V and 4 bases from J, with 12 bases between. The germline CDR1 and CDR2 sequences are SGHTS and YDEGEE. The CDR3 DNA reads TGTGCCAGCAGCCCAAGGCTACAAAATCAGCCCCAGCATTTT. Its protein is CASSPRLQNQPQHF.

The table lists this clone with a few counts. The germline gene is not matched at one end of the junction; a read error may be the cause. This chain joins TRBV28 and TRBJ2-5; 7 nucleotides match TRBD1. The CDR3 sequence is 15 residues long. Germline lookup yields CDR1 MDHEN and CDR2 SYDVKM. The CDR3 sequence: CASSRNPSVQGPADF. DNA for the CDR3: TGTGCCAGCAGCCGTAATCCCTCGGTACAGGGGCCCGCGGACTTC.

The rearrangement links TRBV28 to TRBJ2-3, with 8 bases matching TRBD2. Germline loops: CDR1 MDHEN, CDR2 SYDVKM. Trimming at V came to 4 bases and at J to 1 base, leaving 4 bases not matched to a gene. CDR3 length: 15 residues. The CDR3, as DNA: TGTGCCAGCAGTTCAGCGGGAGAAGGCACAGATACGCAGTATTTT. Its protein product is CASSSAGEGTDTQYF.

The sample holds a few counts of this clone. J is TRBJ1-3 and V is TRBV28; no firm D call. CDR1 MDHEN and CDR2 SYDVKM come from the germline V gene. The CDR3 runs to 12 residues. The V end was cut by 6 bases, the J end by 6 bases, with 9 bases between. The CDR3 nucleotides are TGTGCCAGCAGCCCGGGAGAAAACACCATATATTTT. It encodes CASSPGENTIYF. The full variable domain, in which reference TRBV28 and TRBJ1-3 provide the parts outside the CDR3, is DVKVTQSSRYLVKRTGEKVFLECVQDMDHENMFWYRQDPGLGLRLIYFSYDVKMKEKGDIPEGYSVSREKKERFSLILESASTNQTSMYLCASSPGENTIYFGEGSWLTVV.

This clone was seen more than once but under ten times. The chain uses TRBV29-1 and TRBJ1-1; D ambiguous. Trimming left V 4 bases short and J 0 bases short, with 6 bases between. CDR3 length: 12 residues. Per germline, CDR1 SQVTM and CDR2 ANQGSEA. For the CDR3, the DNA is TGCAGCGTTGGACACCTGAACACTGAAGCTTTCTTT. This translates into CSVGHLNTEAFF.